This T cell receptor beta chain appears in the sequencing data of a study of blood T cell repertoires in COVID-19. Study at large: Researchers got acute and convalescent COVID-19 samples from the United States, Italy and Spain. The cDNA or gDNA used as material had been derived from T cells, B-cell-depleted T cells, or PBMCs.

Authors' analysis steps: Using reference gene primer amplification, nucleated cell counts were estimated. TCRdb's table, derived via immunoSEQ multiplex PCR, lists solely in-frame clones and lacks some. The DNA gave D and trimming, while V, J and clone size come from that table. The sample consists of under 200,000 clones, around nine tenths of them appearing once. After removal of 9 bases from V and 0 bases from J, the junction contained 11 bases not matched to a gene. Looked up from germline, CDR1 is SEHNR and CDR2 is FQNEAQ (reference sequence). The CDR3 has 15 amino acids. This clone was seen just once.

This clonotype was obtained from a man younger than 35 with active or convalescent COVID-19. The chain is built from TRBV7-9 and TRBJ2-7; 7 nucleotides agree with TRBD2. What was sequenced was peripheral blood. The chain's CDR3 is CASVPSGISSYEQYF. The CDR3 bases are TGTGCCAGTGTTCCGAGCGGGATTAGCTCCTACGAGCAGTACTTC.